This T cell receptor (beta chain) comes out of a study of blood T cell repertoires in COVID-19 (dated by TCRdb to the early 2020s). As for the study more broadly: The collaborator samples originated in the United States, Italy and Spain and spanned the acute and convalescent phases of COVID-19. The material from the prospective study consisted of cDNA or gDNA derived from T cells, B-cell-depleted T cells, or PBMCs. Subjects who had been exposed to COVID-19, were actively infected with it, or had recovered from it provided the deeply sampled blood TCRbeta repertoires that made up the dataset. The repertoires were released in a freely available public database intended as a resource for research on the immune response to SARS-CoV-2. Samples came from the ongoing ImmuneRACE study (first 160 participants) plus 1,254 subjects from 6 global collaborators. A de-identified subject ID, COVID-19 status, age in years and sex were almost always included in the sample metadata. Where available, HLA class I and class II types were obtained from metadata supplied by the sample provider rather than from assay-based typing. Broader findings and caveats from the paper: The quantity of clinical and demographic metadata differed by source and by participant and was supplied without curation.

TCRbeta CDR3 regions were amplified from genomic DNA by means of the immunoSEQ Assay, a bias-controlled multiplex PCR. In the original analysis: The number of nucleated cells in each sample was estimated by amplification of reference gene primers within the assay. To quantify the absolute abundance of each unique TCRbeta CDR3 rearrangement, sequence reads were collapsed and filtered. Productive Simpson clonality was computed per sample as the square root of Simpson's diversity index over productive rearrangements. Imported from immuneACCESS, the table was reduced by TCRdb to in-frame sequences with V and J called. These copies leave out some clones; in studies compared against another copy, an unresolved V gene accounts for under half, and the cause of the remainder is not known. Clone size and V and J calls were adopted from that table, with D and trimming inferred from the DNA. This sample lists about 270,000 clones; 80% to 90% were detected once. The ten largest clonotypes hold around 15% of the sample.

Enrolling through a virtual design, the prospective study's participants ranged in age from about 18 to 89 years and lived across approximately 25 United States geographic areas. To assign participants to cohorts, the prospective study relied on clinical history that participants themselves reported in a screening survey and a study questionnaire. Recovered participants in ImmuneRACE Cohort 3 were defined by two consecutive negative NP/OP PCR tests, clearance by a healthcare professional, or resolution of symptoms. In the prospective study, whole blood, serum and a nasopharyngeal or oropharyngeal swab were collected from each participant by mobile phlebotomists. Over an approximately two-month period, participants in the prospective study had the option of providing additional blood draws and questionnaires. Before DNA extraction, blood samples from the prospective study were shipped at room temperature or frozen.

Details on this clone: Its antigen target is currently unknown. Base-call qualities are not available, and no considerably larger clone is one nucleotide away.

From cysteine to phenylalanine, the CDR3 is 15 amino acids long. The read is trimmed to its CDR3 DNA, 45 bases read in frame from base 1. The germline V gene supplies CDR1 SNHLY and CDR2 FYNNEI. V drops 6 bases and J drops 0 bases, leaving 13 bases in between. This TCR was sampled from a man between 18 and 35 years old who had recovered from COVID-19. Specimen: PBMCs or T cells enriched from blood (not recorded which). Recombination linked TRBV2 to TRBJ2-3, with the D gene uncertain. The CDR3 region has the sequence CASRDPRLSTDTQYF. The base sequence is TGTGCCAGCAGAGACCCGCGACTGAGCACAGATACGCAGTATTTT.